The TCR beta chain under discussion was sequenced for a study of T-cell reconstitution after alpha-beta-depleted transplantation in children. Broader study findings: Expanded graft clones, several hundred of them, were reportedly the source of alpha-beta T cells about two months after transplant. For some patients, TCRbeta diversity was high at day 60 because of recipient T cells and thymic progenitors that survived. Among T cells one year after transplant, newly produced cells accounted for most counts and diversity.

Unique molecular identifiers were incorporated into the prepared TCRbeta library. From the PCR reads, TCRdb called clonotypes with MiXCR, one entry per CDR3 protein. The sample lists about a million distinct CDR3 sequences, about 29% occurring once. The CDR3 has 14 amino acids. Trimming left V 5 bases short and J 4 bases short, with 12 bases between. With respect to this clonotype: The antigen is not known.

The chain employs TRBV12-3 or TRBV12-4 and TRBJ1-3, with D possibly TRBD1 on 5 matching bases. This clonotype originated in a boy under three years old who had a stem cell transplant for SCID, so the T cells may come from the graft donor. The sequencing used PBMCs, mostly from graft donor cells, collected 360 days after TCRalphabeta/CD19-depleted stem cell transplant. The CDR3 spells CASSGTGYGNTIYF. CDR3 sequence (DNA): TGTGCCAGCAGTGGGACCGGCTACGGAAACACCATATATTTT.